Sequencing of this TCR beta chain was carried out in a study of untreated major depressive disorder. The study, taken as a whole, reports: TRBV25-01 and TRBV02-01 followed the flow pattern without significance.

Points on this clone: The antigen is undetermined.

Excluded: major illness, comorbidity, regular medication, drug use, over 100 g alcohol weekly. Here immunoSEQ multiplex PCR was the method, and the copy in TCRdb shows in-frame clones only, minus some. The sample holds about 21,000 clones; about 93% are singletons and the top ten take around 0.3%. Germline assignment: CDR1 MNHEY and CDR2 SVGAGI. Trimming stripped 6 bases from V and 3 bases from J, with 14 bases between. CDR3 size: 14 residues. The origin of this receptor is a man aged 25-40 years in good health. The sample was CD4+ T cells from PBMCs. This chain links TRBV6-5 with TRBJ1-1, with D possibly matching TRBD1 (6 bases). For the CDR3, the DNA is TGTGCCAGCAGGAACAGGGCTCCGGACACTGAAGCTTTCTTT. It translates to CASRNRAPDTEAFF.